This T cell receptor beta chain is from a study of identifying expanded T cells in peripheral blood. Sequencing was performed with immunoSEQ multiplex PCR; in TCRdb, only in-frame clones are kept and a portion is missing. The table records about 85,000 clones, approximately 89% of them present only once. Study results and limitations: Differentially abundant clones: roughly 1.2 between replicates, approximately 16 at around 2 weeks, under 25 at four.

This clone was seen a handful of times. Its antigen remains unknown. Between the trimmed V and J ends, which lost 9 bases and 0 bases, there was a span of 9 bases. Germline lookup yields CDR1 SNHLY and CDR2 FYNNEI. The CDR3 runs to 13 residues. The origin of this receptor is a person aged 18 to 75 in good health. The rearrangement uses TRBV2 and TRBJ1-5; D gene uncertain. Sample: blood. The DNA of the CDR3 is TGTGCCAGTAGCGGCTATAGCAATCAGCCCCAGCATTTT. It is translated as CASSGYSNQPQHF.